The rows below give T cell receptor beta chains drawn from one sample of a study of T cell responses to AZD1222 COVID-19 vaccine. The method was immunoSEQ multiplex PCR; TCRdb's version includes in-frame clones alone and lacks a portion of them. The sample lists about 130,000 clones, roughly 84% occurring once. The sequences come from peripheral blood, collected on day 0 of AZD1222 vaccination. The receptors were sampled from an adult in good health. The conserved cysteine and the conserved F or W are not part of the CDR3 here.

TRBJ1-2	TRBV6-6	13	ASSYSISGDYGYT
TRBJ1-3	TRBV7-2	14	ASTRFSGGTGNTIY
TRBJ1-2	TRBV5-1	14	ASSGAGQGRNYGYT
TRBJ2-5	TRBV11-3	15	ASTNYMGGSSQETQY
TRBJ1-5	TRBV5-1	13	ASSLEGQEPQPQH
TRBJ1-2	TRBV11-2	11	ASSPTLDYGYT
TRBJ2-1	TRBV7-9	13	ASSSSGRAYNEQF
TRBJ1-5	TRBV4-3	15	ASSQELLAYGNQPQH
TRBJ2-2	TRBV6-2/TRBV6-3	11	ASSTEPNGELF
TRBJ1-6	TRBV5-1	15	ASSLVMPGTTGSPLH
TRBJ1-4	TRBV7-9	14	ASSLTGGIANEKLF
TRBJ2-1	TRBV7-2	15	ASSSDRGISSYNEQF
TRBJ2-2	TRBV27	14	ASTGGGTANTGELF
TRBJ2-7	TRBV5-4	11	ASSLVGGDEQY
TRBJ2-2	TRBV5-1	13	ASSLPGQGSGELF
TRBJ1-5	TRBV5-6	12	ASSARTGNQPQH
TRBJ2-2	TRBV3-1/TRBV3-2	10	ASSQDNGELF
TRBJ1-2	TRBV28	14	ASSPLDRVLSYGYT
TRBJ2-7	TRBV7-9	9	ASSPNYEQY
TRBJ2-7	TRBV19	11	ASTGGDSYEQY
TRBJ2-1	TRBV6-6	10	ASSPGGHEQF
TRBJ2-3	TRBV19	12	ASTKNEGTDTQY
TRBJ1-1	TRBV27	13	ASSLVGGMNTEAF
TRBJ1-5	TRBV19	13	ATTWTGGFNQPQH
TRBJ2-7	TRBV11-2	12	ASRLGHSSYEQY
TRBJ1-3	TRBV28	14	ASSRRSSFAGNTIY
TRBJ1-1	TRBV12-3/TRBV12-4	11	ASSFSGNTEAF
TRBJ1-3	TRBV18	14	ASSRDRGFSGNTIY
TRBJ1-2	TRBV3-1/TRBV3-2	12	ASSPGRGIYGYT
TRBJ2-3	TRBV11-2	10	ASSLNGDTQY
TRBJ1-1	TRBV5-1	11	ASSLNRDGEAF
TRBJ1-1	TRBV6-4	11	ASSSDRDTEAF
TRBJ1-4	TRBV3-1/TRBV3-2	13	ASSRRWGKNEKLF
TRBJ1-1	TRBV9	11	ASSVDKNTEAF
TRBJ2-7	TRBV6-5	13	ASRRRDRASYEQY
TRBJ1-2	TRBV3-1/TRBV3-2	11	ASSQGGGLGYT
TRBJ1-1	TRBV19	10	AIKGVNTEAF
TRBJ2-7	TRBV9	13	ASSVSSGSSYEQY
TRBJ2-7	TRBV3-1/TRBV3-2	13	ASSQDLSGGDEQY
TRBJ2-2	TRBV28	11	AGKKGNTGELF
TRBJ1-3	TRBV7-2	14	ASSLVSGTSGNTIY
TRBJ2-7	TRBV6-5	14	ASSYSRTGSSYEQY
TRBJ2-2	TRBV6-5	13	ASSYDQVETGELF
TRBJ2-2	TRBV2	17	ASSSMGGTSGNPTGELF
TRBJ2-7	TRBV5-4	9	ASSGGYEQY
TRBJ2-7	TRBV24-1	11	ATSDLTGNEQY
TRBJ1-5	TRBV6-5	12	ASSMSYENQPQH
TRBJ2-1	TRBV6-1	13	ASSEMGRGYNEQF
TRBJ2-1	TRBV9	15	ASSHQTGTSGRNEQF
TRBJ2-5	TRBV5-1	12	ASSQGVAKETQY
TRBJ2-1	TRBV2	11	ASSERGGNEQF
TRBJ1-1	TRBV6-2/TRBV6-3	10	ASSYGTVEAF
TRBJ1-1	TRBV19	11	ASSISRDTEAF
TRBJ2-3	TRBV30	13	AWSAGSGITDTQY